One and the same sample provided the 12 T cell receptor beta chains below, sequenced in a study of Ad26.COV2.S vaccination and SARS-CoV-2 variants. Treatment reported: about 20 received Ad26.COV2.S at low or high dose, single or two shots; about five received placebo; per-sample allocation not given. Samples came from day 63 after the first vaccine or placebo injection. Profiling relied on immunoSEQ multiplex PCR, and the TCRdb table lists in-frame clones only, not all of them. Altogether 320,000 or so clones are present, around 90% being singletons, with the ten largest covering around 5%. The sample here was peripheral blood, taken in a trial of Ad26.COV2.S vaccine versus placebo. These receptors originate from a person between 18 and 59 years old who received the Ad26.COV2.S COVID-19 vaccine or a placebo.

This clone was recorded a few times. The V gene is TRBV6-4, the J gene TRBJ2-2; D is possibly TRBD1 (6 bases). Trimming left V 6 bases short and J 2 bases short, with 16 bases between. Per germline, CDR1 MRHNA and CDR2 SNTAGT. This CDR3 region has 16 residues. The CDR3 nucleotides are TGTGCCAGCAGAAACCAAGCACAGGGAAACACCGGGGAGCTGTTTTTT. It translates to CASRNQAQGNTGELFF.

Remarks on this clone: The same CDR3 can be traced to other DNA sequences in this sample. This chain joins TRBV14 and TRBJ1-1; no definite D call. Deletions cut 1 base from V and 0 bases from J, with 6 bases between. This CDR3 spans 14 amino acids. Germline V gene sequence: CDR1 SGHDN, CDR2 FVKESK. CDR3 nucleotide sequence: TGTGCCAGCAGCCAAGCAGGCATGAACACTGAAGCTTTCTTT. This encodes CASSQAGMNTEAFF. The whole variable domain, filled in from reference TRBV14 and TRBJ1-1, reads EAGVTQFPSHSVIEKGQTVTLRCDPISGHDNLYWYRRVMGKEIKFLLHFVKESKQDESGMPNNRFLAERTGGTYSTLKVQPAELEDSGVYFCASSQAGMNTEAFFGQGTRLTVV.

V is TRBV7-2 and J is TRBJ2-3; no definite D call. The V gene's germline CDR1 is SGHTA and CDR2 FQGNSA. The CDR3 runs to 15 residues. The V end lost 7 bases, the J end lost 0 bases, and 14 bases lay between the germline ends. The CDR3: CASTQTQPSTDTQYF. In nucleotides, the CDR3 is TGTGCCAGCACCCAGACGCAGCCTAGCACAGATACGCAGTATTTT.

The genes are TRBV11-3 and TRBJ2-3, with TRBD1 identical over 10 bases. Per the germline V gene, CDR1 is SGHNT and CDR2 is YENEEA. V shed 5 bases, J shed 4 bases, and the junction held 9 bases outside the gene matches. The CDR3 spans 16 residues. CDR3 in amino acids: CASSLMTGGDADTQYF. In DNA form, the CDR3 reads TGTGCCAGCAGCCTAATGACAGGGGGCGATGCAGATACGCAGTATTTT. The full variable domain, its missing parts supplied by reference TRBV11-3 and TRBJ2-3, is EAGVVQSPRYKIIEKKQPVAFWCNPISGHNTLYWYLQNLGQGPELLIRYENEEAVDDSQLPKDRFSAERLKGVDSTLKIQPAELGDSAVYLCASSLMTGGDADTQYFGPGTRLTVL.

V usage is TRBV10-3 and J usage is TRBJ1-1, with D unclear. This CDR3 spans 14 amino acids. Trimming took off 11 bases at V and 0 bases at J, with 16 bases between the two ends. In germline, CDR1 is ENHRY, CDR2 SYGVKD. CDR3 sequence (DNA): TGTGCCTACGACCAGCAGACTATGAACACTGAAGCTTTCTTT. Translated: CAYDQQTMNTEAFF.

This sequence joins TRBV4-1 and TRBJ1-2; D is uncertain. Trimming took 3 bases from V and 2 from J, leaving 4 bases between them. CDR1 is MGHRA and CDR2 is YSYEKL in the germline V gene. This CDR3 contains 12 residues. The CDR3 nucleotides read TGCGCCAGCAGCCACCTCAACTATGGCTACACCTTC. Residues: CASSHLNYGYTF.

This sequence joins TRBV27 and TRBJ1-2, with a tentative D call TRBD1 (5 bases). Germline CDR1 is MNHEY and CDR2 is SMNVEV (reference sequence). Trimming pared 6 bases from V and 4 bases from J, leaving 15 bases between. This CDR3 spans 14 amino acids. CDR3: CASRGPAVFYGYTF. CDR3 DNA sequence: TGTGCCAGCAGGGGGCCCGCTGTTTTCTATGGCTACACCTTC.

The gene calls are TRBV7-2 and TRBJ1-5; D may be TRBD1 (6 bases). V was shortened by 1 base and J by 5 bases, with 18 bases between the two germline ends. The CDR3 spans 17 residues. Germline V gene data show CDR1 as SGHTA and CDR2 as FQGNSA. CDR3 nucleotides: TGTGCCAGCAGCTTAGGGGGGACACCGCCTTACGATCAGCCCCAGCATTTT. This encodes CASSLGGTPPYDQPQHF.

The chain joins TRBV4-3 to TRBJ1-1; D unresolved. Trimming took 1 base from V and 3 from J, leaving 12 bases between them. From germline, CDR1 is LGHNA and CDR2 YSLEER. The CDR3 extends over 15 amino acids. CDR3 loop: CASSQAGGVDTEAFF. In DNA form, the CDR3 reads TGCGCCAGCAGCCAAGCTGGCGGGGTAGACACTGAAGCTTTCTTT.

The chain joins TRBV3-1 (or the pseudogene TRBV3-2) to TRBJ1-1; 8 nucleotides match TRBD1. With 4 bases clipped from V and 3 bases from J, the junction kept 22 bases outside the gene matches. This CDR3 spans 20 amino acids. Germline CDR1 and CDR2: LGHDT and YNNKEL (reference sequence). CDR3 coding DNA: TGTGCCAGCAGCCCCTTATGTGCGTGGGACAGGAGATTACTGGACACTGAAGCTTTCTTT. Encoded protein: CASSPLCAWDRRLLDTEAFF.

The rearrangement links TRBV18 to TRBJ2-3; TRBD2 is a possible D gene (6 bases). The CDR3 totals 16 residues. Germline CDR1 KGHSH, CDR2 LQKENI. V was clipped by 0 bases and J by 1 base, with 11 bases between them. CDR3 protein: CASSPPGGSGTDTQYF. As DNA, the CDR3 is TGTGCCAGCTCACCACCTGGGGGGTCGGGCACAGATACGCAGTATTTT.

CDR3 nucleotide sequence: TGTGCCAGCAGGCCTGTCCAGGGCGTTGGCGATGGCTACACCTTC. It encodes CASRPVQGVGDGYTF. The chain links TRBV4-2 to TRBJ1-2; TRBD1 might be the D (5 bases). Germline V gene data show CDR1 as LGHNA and CDR2 as YNFKEQ. The length of the CDR3 is 15 residues. Deletions cut 6 bases from V and 6 bases from J, with 20 bases between.